Sequencing of this T cell receptor (beta chain) was carried out in a study of read filtering for tumor transcriptome and immune sequencing. This clonotype was counted at least ten times. Molecular barcoded adaptors covering alpha/delta and beta/gamma chains were used on roughly 400 ng RNA. TCRdb fed the reads into MiXCR, producing one record per CDR3 protein. The sample has 75,000 to 90,000 distinct CDR3 sequences, roughly an eighth seen once. CDR1 is LGHDT, CDR2 YNNKEL, per germline (reference sequence). The ends were cut back, 0 bases at V and 6 bases at J, with 11 bases in the middle. The CDR3 sequence is 14 residues long.

The sequencing sample was made of a population of CD138-negative cells sorted from bone marrow. This sequence was found in a donor over 35 with multiple myeloma. The chain couples TRBV3-1 to TRBJ1-2; D call uncertain. CDR3 coding DNA: TGTGCCAGCAGCCAAGAACCCCAGCGAAATGGCTACACCTTC. Its protein product is CASSQEPQRNGYTF.